This TCR beta chain was retrieved from a study of monozygotic twins with cystic fibrosis. Data came from immunoSEQ multiplex PCR; TCRdb stores just in-frame clones and leaves some out. The sample shows around 34,000 clones, 66% of them seen only once. The germline V gene has CDR1 SGHNT and CDR2 YYREEE (reference sequence). V was clipped by 7 bases and J by 3 bases; unmatched bases: 7. The CDR3 consists of 14 residues. The source is a girl aged 10 to 17 with cystic fibrosis. This chain joins TRBV5-4 and TRBJ2-3, with 8 bases matching TRBD2. Sequenced material: blood. The CDR3 nucleotides are TGTGCCAGCCTATCCCGGGAGGGAACAGATACGCAGTATTTT. Translated, it gives CASLSREGTDTQYF.